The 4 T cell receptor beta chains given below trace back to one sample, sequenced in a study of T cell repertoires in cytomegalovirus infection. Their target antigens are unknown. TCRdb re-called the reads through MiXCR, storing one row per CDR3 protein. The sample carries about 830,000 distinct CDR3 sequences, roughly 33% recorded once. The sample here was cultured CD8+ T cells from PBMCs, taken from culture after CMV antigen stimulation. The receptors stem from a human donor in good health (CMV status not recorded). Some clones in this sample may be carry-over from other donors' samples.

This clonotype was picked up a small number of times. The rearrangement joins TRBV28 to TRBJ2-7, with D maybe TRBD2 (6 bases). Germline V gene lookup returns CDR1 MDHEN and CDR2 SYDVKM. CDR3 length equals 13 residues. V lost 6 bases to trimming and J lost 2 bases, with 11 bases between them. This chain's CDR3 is CASRGAGPYEQYV. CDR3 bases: TGTGCCAGCAGAGGTGCGGGGCCCTACGAGCAGTACGTC.

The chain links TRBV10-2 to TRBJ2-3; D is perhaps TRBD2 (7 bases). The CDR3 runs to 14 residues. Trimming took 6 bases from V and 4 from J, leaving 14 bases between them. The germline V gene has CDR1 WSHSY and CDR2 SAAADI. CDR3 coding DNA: TGCGCCAGCAGCTTATTGGGGGGGCCAGATACGCAGTATTTT. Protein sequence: CASSLLGGPDTQYF.

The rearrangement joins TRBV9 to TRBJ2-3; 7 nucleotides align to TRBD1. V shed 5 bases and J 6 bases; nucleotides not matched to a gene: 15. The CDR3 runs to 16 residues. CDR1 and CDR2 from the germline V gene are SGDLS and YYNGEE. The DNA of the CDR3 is TGTGCCAGCAGTGCTAGCAGGGGGACCTCTTGGGATACGCAGTATTTT. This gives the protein CASSASRGTSWDTQYF. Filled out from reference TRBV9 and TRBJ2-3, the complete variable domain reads DSGVTQTPKHLITATGQRVTLRCSPRSGDLSVYWYQQSLDQGLQFLIQYYNGEERAKGNILERFSAQQFPDLHSELNLSSLELGDSALYFCASSASRGTSWDTQYFGPGTRLTVL.

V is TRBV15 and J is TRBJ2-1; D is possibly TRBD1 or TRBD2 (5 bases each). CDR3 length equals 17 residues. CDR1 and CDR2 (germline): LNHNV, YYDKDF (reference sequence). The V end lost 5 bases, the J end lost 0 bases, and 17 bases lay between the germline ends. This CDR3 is CATSLPRGINSYNEQFF. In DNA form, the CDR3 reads TGTGCCACCAGCCTCCCTCGGGGCATCAACTCCTACAATGAGCAGTTCTTC.